The entry that follows covers one TCR beta chain sequence. This sample was taken from a study of control samples from healthy donors and cancer patients. Clones were sequenced by immunoSEQ multiplex PCR, and TCRdb holds only the in-frame ones, with some missing. Of 95,000 to 150,000 clones listed, about 89% are singletons. The sample taken for sequencing was blood. The source of this sequence is a man aged 45-65 years in good health.

The DNA for the CDR3 is TGTGCCAGCAGCCAAGGGGTCGGGACAGGCCAGAACATTCAGTACTTC. This sequence encodes CASSQGVGTGQNIQYF. This chain uses TRBV3-1 (or the pseudogene TRBV3-2) with TRBJ2-4; 8 nucleotides align to TRBD1. CDR1 is LGHDT, CDR2 YNNKEL, per germline (reference sequence). The V gene end was trimmed by 1 base and the J gene end by 7 bases; junction bases not matched to a gene: 9. There are 16 residues in the CDR3.